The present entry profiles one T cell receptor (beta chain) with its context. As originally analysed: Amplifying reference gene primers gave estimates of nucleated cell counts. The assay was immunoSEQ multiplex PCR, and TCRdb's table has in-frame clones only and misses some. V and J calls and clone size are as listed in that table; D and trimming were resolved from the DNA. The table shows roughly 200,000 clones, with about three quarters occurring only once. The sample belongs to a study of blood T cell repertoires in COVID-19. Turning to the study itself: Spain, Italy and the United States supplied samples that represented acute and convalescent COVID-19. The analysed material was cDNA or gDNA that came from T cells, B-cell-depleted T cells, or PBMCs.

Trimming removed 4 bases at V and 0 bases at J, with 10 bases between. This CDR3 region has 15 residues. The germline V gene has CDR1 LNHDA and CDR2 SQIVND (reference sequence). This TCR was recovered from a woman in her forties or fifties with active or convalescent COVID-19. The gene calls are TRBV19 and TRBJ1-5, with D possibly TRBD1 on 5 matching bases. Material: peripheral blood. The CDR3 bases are TGTGCCAGTAGTACGGGGGAGCATAGCAATCAGCCCCAGCATTTT. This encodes CASSTGEHSNQPQHF.